The 8 T cell receptor beta chains reported below all come from one sample, sequenced in a study of Ad26.COV2.S vaccination and SARS-CoV-2 variants (dated by TCRdb to the early 2020s). The receptor library was made with the immunoSEQ multiplex PCR assay. Imported from immuneACCESS, the table was reduced by TCRdb to in-frame sequences with V and J called. These copies leave out some clones; in studies compared against another copy, an unresolved V gene accounts for under half, and the cause of the remainder is not known. This sample holds about 420,000 clones; around 87% were observed only once. 3.6% of the sample comes from the top ten. The treatment or condition label of this sample denotes: roughly 18 received Ad26.COV2.S at low or high dose, single or two shots; 5 received placebo; per-sample allocation not given. For vaccine and placebo recipients, the sequenced repertoires came from samples collected on day 63 after the first injection.

Sample: peripheral blood, taken in a trial of Ad26.COV2.S vaccine versus placebo. These receptors came from a person between 18 and 59 years old who received the Ad26.COV2.S COVID-19 vaccine or a placebo.

The chain couples TRBV5-4 to TRBJ2-7; 8 bases are shared with TRBD1. The CDR3 covers 16 residues. Germline V lookup: CDR1 SGHNT, CDR2 YYREEE (reference sequence). The J segment lost 4 bases and the V segment lost 0 bases, leaving 9 bases of the junction unmatched. CDR3 region: CASSLGPQGARYEQYF. CDR3 sequence (DNA): TGTGCCAGCAGCTTGGGGCCCCAGGGGGCCCGTTACGAGCAGTACTTC.

This rearrangement joins TRBV5-3 to TRBJ1-3; 8 positions match TRBD1. TRBV5-3 is classed as an ORF, of uncertain function. V was pared by 1 base and J by 3 bases, with 3 bases of the junction left unmatched. CDR3 size: 15 residues. CDR3 loop: CARSLSQGGGNTIYF. In DNA form, the CDR3 reads TGTGCCAGAAGCTTGTCACAGGGGGGTGGAAACACCATATATTTT.

The chain recombines TRBV9 with TRBJ2-2; D is unclear. CDR1 is SGDLS, CDR2 YYNGEE, per germline. Trimming removed 6 bases at V and 2 bases at J, with 5 bases between. This CDR3 spans 12 amino acids. The CDR3 nucleotides are TGTGCCAGCAACTACAACACCGGGGAGCTGTTTTTT. This sequence encodes CASNYNTGELFF.

J is TRBJ2-7 and V is TRBV5-1; 8 bases fit TRBD1. CDR3 length: 15 residues. CDR1 is SGHRS, CDR2 YFSETQ, per germline. Trimming removed 4 bases from V and 3 bases from J; junction bases left unmatched: 9. The CDR3 DNA is TGCGCCAGCAGCGTTCGACAGGGGAGAGACTACGAGCAGTACTTC. It translates to CASSVRQGRDYEQYF.

This chain connects TRBV28 to TRBJ2-7, with D perhaps TRBD2 (7 bases). V was cut by 3 bases and J by 6 bases, with 18 bases left in between. The length of the CDR3 is 15 residues. Germline V CDR1 and CDR2: MDHEN, SYDVKM. The DNA for the CDR3 is TGTGCCAGCAGTTTTTTGGGGGGGCAGGGAGGCGAGCAGTACTTC. This codes for CASSFLGGQGGEQYF.

This clone was found once. The rearrangement uses TRBV5-6 and TRBJ1-2, with D possibly matching TRBD1 (5 bases). The length of the CDR3 is 14 residues. V was trimmed by 0 bases and J by 8 bases, leaving 14 bases between them. CDR1 and CDR2 from the germline V gene are SGHDT and YYEEEE. The CDR3 DNA reads as TGTGCCAGCAGCTTGGCCCGGGGCCTATTAGGCTACACCTTC. This translates into CASSLARGLLGYTF.

The chain links TRBV21-1 to TRBJ1-5; TRBD1, the D gene given by the table, was not confirmed from the DNA. TRBV21-1 is an annotated pseudogene. This CDR3 comprises 15 residues. The DNA for the CDR3 is TGTGCCAGCAGCAAGGGCAGGTCTAGCAATCAGCCCCAGCATTTT. Translation gives CASSKGRSSNQPQHF.

The rearrangement uses TRBV11-2 and TRBJ2-4; D is unclear. The CDR3 extends over 14 amino acids. Germline V lookup: CDR1 SGHAT, CDR2 FQNNGV. The V end lost 5 bases, the J end lost 6 bases, and 14 bases lay between the germline ends. CDR3 loop: CASSPPGGRNIQYF. In DNA form, the CDR3 reads TGTGCCAGCAGCCCCCCCGGCGGAAGAAACATTCAGTACTTC.